These T cell receptor beta chains were read from a single sample in a study of cytomegalovirus exposure and HLA in healthy donors. TCRdb's table, derived via immunoSEQ multiplex PCR, lists solely in-frame clones and lacks some. This table has 150,000 or so clones, around 80% appearing once. Sequenced sample: PBMCs. The receptors come from a male donor in good health and CMV-seropositive. Each CDR3 is given with its conserved first and last residue. The order of the fields is clone size, D gene, V gene, J gene, CDR3 DNA, CDR3 protein. The D gene is left open where the match is weak. Rows give clone size only sometimes, using once, few, many, or a class for an expanded clone.

>NA|TRBD2|TRBV7-3|TRBJ2-1
TGTGCCAGCAGCTTAAAGTTACTAGCGCCCAATGAGCAGTTCTTC
CASSLKLLAPNEQFF
>once|TRBD1|TRBV11-2|TRBJ2-7
TGTGCCAGCAGCCTCCGACAGGGCCTCTACGAGCAGTACTTC
CASSLRQGLYEQYF
>NA|NA|TRBV5-4|TRBJ1-2
TGTGCCAGCAGCCCGGACAAGGACTATGGCTACACCTTC
CASSPDKDYGYTF
>NA|TRBD1|TRBV16|TRBJ2-7
TGTGCCAGCAGCCAATCGACACAGGGGGGCAACGAGCAGTACTTC
CASSQSTQGGNEQYF
>NA|TRBD1|TRBV7-9|TRBJ2-7
TGTGCCAGCAGTCCACCGGGACAGGGCTCCCTATACGAGCAGTACTTC
CASSPPGQGSLYEQYF
>NA|NA|TRBV30|TRBJ2-7
TGTGCCTGGAGTCATACAGGGAAGGGGGAGCAGTACTTC
CAWSHTGKGEQYF
>once|TRBD1|TRBV11-2|TRBJ2-7
TGTGCCAGCAGGTCAATACAGGGGCAAATATACGAGCAGTACTTC
CASRSIQGQIYEQYF
>few|TRBD1|TRBV11-3|TRBJ2-7
TGTGCCAGCAGCCCGACCGGGACAGGTTCCTACGAGCAGTACTTC
CASSPTGTGSYEQYF
>NA|NA|TRBV6-5|TRBJ1-2
TGTGCCAGCAGTACCACAGGGTTGGATGGCTACACCTTC
CASSTTGLDGYTF
>NA|NA|TRBV12-5|TRBJ2-5
TGTGCTAGTGCCTTGGAGGCGAAGACCCAGTACTTC
CASALEAKTQYF
>once|TRBD2|TRBV28|TRBJ2-1
TGTGCCAGCAGTTATAGCGGGAGGGCGAATGAGCAGTTCTTC
CASSYSGRANEQFF
>NA|TRBD2|TRBV29-1|TRBJ2-7
TGCAGCGCTGGGACTAGCGGCTCCTACGAGCAGTACTTC
CSAGTSGSYEQYF
>NA|TRBD1|TRBV18|TRBJ2-5
TGTGCCAGCGGGCCGGGACAGCAAGAGACCCAGTACTTC
CASGPGQQETQYF
>NA|NA|TRBV18|TRBJ1-5
TGTGCCAGCTCACCCCCCGGGGGACAGCCCCAGCATTTT
CASSPPGGQPQHF
>NA|TRBD2|TRBV7-2|TRBJ2-3
TGTGCCAGCAGCCCGTTGGGACTAGCGGGAGATACGCAGTATTTT
CASSPLGLAGDTQYF
>once|TRBD2|TRBV7-2|TRBJ2-7
TGTGCCAGCAGCTCCGCTAGCGGAAGAGACTACGAGCAGTACTTC
CASSSASGRDYEQYF
>NA|NA|TRBV30|TRBJ1-1
TGTGCCTGGAGGTCTACTGAAGCTTTCTTT
CAWRSTEAFF
>NA|NA|TRBV5-4|TRBJ2-6
TGTGCCAGCAGCTCGGACAGAGGGGGAGCTGGGGCCAACGTCCTGACTTTC
CASSSDRGGAGANVLTF
>NA|TRBD1|TRBV6-1|TRBJ2-7
TGTGCCAGCAGTGAAGGTGGGACAGGGAACTACGAGCAGTACTTC
CASSEGGTGNYEQYF
>NA|TRBD2|TRBV7-9|TRBJ2-7
TGTGCCAGCAGCACTAGCGGGCAACCTCTCTACGAGCAGTACTTC
CASSTSGQPLYEQYF
>NA|TRBD2|TRBV10-3|TRBJ2-7
TGTGCCATCAGTGAGACTAGCGGCCTGGAGCAGTACTTC
CAISETSGLEQYF
>NA|TRBD2|TRBV28|TRBJ2-4
TGTGCCAGCAGTCCTGGACTAGCGGGAGCACGTTTTTACTTC
CASSPGLAGARFYF
>NA|NA|TRBV7-2|TRBJ1-2
TGTGCCAGCAGCTTAGGTGGGGAGGGCCACTACACCTTC
CASSLGGEGHYTF
>NA|NA|TRBV28|TRBJ1-5
TGTGCCAGCAGTTTAGGGGCCAATCAGCCCCAGCATTTT
CASSLGANQPQHF
>once|NA|TRBV29-1|TRBJ1-1
TGCAGCGTTGAAGTTTTGGACAAGAACACTGAAGCTTTCTTT
CSVEVLDKNTEAFF
>once|NA|TRBV27|TRBJ2-2
TGTGCCTCAGCAACCGATCCCCAACTAACCGGGGAGCTGTTTTTT
CASATDPQLTGELFF
>NA|NA|TRBV27|TRBJ1-5
TGTGCCAGCAGTCGGGGGAATAGCAATCAGCCCCAGCATTTT
CASSRGNSNQPQHF
>few|TRBD2|TRBV9|TRBJ2-7
TGTGCCAGCAGCCCACGGGGGGGACTAGTGCCCTACGAGCAGTACTTC
CASSPRGGLVPYEQYF
>NA|NA|TRBV4-1|TRBJ1-6
TGCGCCAGCAGCCAAGATGGCACAGGGCCCTATAATTCACCCCTCCACTTT
CASSQDGTGPYNSPLHF